This TCR beta chain comes out of a study of OX40 agonist ivuxolimab in advanced cancers. Study observations and caveats: At 0.1 to 3.0 mg/kg and by week 6, CD4+ and CD8+ T cells in the blood had expanded clonally. Among T cells, CD8+ cells averaged more expanded clones than CD4+ cells.

With respect to this clone: No antigen is known for it.

Assay: immunoSEQ multiplex PCR; the TCRdb copy retains only in-frame clones and omits some. Of roughly 63,000 clones in the sample, about nine tenths are singletons; the top ten hold around 1.9%. There are 15 residues in the CDR3. Germline V gives CDR1 LNHDA, CDR2 SQIVND (reference sequence). V lost 3 bases, J lost 0 bases, and 0 bases stayed unmatched. This clonotype was sampled from an adult with an advanced solid tumor such as melanoma, head and neck, liver or kidney cancer. The source was CD4+ or CD8+ T cells sorted from blood, collected in a trial of the OX40 agonist ivuxolimab. The V and J genes are TRBV19 and TRBJ2-1; 9 positions agree with TRBD2. As DNA, the CDR3 is TGTGCCAGTAGTATGCGGGGGGGCTCCTACAATGAGCAGTTCTTC. Amino acids: CASSMRGGSYNEQFF.